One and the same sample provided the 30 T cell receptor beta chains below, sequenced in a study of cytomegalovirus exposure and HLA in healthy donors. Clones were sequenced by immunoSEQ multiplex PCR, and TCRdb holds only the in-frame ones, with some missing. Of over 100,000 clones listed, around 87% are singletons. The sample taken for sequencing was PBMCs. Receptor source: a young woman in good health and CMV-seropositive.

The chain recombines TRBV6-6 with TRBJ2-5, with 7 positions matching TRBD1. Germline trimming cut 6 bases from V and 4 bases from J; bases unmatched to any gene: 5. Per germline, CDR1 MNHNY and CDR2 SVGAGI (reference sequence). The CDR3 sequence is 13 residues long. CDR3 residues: CASREGGVETQYF. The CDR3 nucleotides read TGTGCCAGCAGGGAAGGGGGCGTAGAGACCCAGTACTTC.

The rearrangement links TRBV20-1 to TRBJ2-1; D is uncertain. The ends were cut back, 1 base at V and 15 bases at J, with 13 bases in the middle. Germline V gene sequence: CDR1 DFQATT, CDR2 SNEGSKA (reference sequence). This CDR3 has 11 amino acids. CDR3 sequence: CSARVGPSMFF. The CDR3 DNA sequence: TGCAGTGCTAGAGTTGGGCCCTCTATGTTCTTC.

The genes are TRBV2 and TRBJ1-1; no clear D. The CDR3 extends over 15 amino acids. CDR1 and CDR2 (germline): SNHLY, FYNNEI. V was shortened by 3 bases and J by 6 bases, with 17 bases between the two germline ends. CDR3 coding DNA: TGTGCCAGCAGTGATCAGGCCTTAACTAGCTCTGAAGCTTTCTTT. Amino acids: CASSDQALTSSEAFF.

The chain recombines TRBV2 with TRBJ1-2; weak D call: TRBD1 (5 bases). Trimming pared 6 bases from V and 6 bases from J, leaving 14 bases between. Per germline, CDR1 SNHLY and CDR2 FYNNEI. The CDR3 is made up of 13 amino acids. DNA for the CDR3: TGTGCCAGCAGAGGGGCAGGGTTGGATGGCTACACCTTC. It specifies CASRGAGLDGYTF. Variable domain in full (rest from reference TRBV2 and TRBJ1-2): EPEVTQTPSHQVTQMGQEVILRCVPISNHLYFYWYRQILGQKVEFLVSFYNNEISEKSEIFDDQFSVERPDGSNFTLKIRSTKLEDSAMYFCASRGAGLDGYTFGSGTRLTVV.

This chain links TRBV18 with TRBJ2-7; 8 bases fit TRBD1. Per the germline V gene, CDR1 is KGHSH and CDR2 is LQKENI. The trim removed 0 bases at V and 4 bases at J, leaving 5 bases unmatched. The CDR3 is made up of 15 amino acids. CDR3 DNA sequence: TGTGCCAGCTCACCACCGGCAGGGGGCTGGTACGAGCAGTACTTC. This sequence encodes CASSPPAGGWYEQYF. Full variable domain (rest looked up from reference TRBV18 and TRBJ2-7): NAGVMQNPRHLVRRRGQEARLRCSPMKGHSHVYWYRQLPEEGLKFMVYLQKENIIDESGMPKERFSAEFPKEGPSILRIQQVVRGDSAAYFCASSPPAGGWYEQYFGPGTRLTVT.

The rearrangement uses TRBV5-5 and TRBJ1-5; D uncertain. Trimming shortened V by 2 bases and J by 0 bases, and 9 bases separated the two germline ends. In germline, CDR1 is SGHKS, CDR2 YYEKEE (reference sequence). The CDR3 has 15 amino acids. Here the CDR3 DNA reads TGTGCCAGCAGCTTCGACACTTATAGCAATCAGCCCCAGCATTTT. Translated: CASSFDTYSNQPQHF. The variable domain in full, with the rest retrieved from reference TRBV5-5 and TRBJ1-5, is DAGVTQSPTHLIKTRGQQVTLRCSPISGHKSVSWYQQVLGQGPQFIFQYYEKEERGRGNFPDRFSARQFPNYSSELNVNALLLGDSALYLCASSFDTYSNQPQHFGDGTRLSIL.

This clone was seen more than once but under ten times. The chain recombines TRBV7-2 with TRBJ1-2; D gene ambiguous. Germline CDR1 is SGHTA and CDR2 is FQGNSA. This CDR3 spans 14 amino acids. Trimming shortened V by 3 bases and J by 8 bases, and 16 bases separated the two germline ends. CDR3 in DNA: TGTGCCAGCAGCTTTGGAGGTGGCCTTGGGGGCTACACCTTC. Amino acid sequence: CASSFGGGLGGYTF.

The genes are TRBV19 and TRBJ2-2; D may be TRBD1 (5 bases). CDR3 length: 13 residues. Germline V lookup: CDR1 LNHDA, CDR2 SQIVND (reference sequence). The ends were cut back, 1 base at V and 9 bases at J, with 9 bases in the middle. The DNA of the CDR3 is TGTGCCAGTAGTATAGCCTGGGGCTGGGAGCTGTTTTTT. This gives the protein CASSIAWGWELFF.

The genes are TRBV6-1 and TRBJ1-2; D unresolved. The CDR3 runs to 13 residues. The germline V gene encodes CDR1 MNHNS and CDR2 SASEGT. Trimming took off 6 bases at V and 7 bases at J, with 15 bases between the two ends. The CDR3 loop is CASRVGETSGYTF. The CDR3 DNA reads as TGTGCCAGCAGGGTGGGTGAGACTTCTGGCTACACCTTC.

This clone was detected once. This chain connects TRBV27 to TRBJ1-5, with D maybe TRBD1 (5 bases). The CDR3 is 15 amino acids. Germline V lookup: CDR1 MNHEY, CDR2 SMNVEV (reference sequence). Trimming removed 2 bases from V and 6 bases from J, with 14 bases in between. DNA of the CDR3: TGTGCCAGCAGTTTAAGTTTCGGGGGTGCTCAGCCCCAGCATTTT. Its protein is CASSLSFGGAQPQHF.

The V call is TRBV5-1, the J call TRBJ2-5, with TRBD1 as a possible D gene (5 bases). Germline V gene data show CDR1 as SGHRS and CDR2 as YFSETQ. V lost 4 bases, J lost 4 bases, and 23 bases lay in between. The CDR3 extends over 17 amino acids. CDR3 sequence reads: CASSPDRNSRVAETQYF. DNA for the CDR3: TGCGCCAGCAGCCCCGACCGTAACTCCAGGGTAGCAGAGACCCAGTACTTC.

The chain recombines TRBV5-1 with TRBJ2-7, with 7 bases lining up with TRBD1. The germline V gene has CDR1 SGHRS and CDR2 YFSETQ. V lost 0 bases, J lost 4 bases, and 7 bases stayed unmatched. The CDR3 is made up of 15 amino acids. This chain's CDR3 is CASSLETGSWYEQYF. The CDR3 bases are TGCGCCAGCAGCTTGGAGACAGGGAGTTGGTACGAGCAGTACTTC.

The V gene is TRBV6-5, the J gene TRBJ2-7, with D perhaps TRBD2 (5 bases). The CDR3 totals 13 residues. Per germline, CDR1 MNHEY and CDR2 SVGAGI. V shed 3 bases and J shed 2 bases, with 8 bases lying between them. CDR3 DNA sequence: TGTGCCAGCAGTTATCCGGGGACCTACGAGCAGTACTTC. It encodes CASSYPGTYEQYF.

The CDR3 coding sequence is TGCGCCAGCAGGGAACAGGGGATCGGCTACACCTTC. The encoded protein is CASREQGIGYTF. This chain links TRBV10-2 with TRBJ1-2, with TRBD1 matching over 7 bases. The CDR3 loop spans 12 amino acids. CDR1 and CDR2 (germline): WSHSY, SAAADI. V lost 6 bases to trimming and J lost 8 bases; unmatched junction nucleotides: 6.

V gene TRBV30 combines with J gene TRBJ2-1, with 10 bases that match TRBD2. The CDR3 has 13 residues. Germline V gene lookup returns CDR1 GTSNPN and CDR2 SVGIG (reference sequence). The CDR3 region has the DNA TGTGCTTTAGCGGGGGGAGCGGGGAATGAGCAGTTCTTC. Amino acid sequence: CALAGGAGNEQFF.

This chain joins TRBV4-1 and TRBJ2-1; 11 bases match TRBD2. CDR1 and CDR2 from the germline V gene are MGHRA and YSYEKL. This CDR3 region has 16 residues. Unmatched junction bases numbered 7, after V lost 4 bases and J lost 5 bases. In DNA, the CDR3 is TGCGCCAGCAGCCCTTCGGGACTAGCGGAAAACAATGAGCAGTTCTTC. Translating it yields CASSPSGLAENNEQFF.

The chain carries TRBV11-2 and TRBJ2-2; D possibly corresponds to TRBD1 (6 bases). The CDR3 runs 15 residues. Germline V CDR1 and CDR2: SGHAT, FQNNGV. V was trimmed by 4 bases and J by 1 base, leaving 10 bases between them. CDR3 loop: CASSSWTVNTGELFF. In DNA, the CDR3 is TGTGCCAGCAGCTCCTGGACAGTGAACACCGGGGAGCTGTTTTTT.

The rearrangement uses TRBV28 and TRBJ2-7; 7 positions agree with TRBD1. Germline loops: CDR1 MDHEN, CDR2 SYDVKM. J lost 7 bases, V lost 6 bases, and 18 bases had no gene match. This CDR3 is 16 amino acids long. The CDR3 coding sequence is TGTGCCAGCAGCTCACTCCCGGGACAGAGATCCTTGGAGCAGTACTTC. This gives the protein CASSSLPGQRSLEQYF.

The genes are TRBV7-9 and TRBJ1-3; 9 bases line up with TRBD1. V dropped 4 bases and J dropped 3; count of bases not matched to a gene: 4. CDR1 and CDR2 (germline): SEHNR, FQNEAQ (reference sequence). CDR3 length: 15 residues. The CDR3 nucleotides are TGTGCCAGCAGCTCTACAGGGGGCTTTGGAAACACCATATATTTT. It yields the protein CASSSTGGFGNTIYF.

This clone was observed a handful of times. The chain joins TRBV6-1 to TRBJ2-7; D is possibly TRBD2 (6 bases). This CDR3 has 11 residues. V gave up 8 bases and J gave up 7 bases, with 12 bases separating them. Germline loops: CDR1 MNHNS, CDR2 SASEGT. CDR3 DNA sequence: TGTGCCAGCGGAGGCGGAGGGGAGCAGTACTTC. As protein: CASGGGGEQYF.

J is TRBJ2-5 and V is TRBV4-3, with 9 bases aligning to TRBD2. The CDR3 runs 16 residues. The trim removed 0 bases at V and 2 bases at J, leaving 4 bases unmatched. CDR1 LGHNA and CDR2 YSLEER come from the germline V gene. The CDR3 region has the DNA TGCGCCAGCAGCCAAGATTGGAGCGGGGGGCAAGAGACCCAGTACTTC. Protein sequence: CASSQDWSGGQETQYF.

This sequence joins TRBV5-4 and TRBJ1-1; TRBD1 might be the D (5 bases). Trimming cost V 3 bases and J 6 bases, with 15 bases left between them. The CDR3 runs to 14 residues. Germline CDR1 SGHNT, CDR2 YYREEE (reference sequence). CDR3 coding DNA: TGTGCCAGCAGCTCCCCAGGGCCACAGGCTGAAGCTTTCTTT. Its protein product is CASSSPGPQAEAFF.

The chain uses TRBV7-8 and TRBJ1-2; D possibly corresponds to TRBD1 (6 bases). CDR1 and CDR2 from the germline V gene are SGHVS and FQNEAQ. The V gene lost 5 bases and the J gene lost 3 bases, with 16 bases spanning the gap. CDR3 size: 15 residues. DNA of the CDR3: TGTGCCAGCAGCGACAGGACAAGGGCGGACTATGGCTACACCTTC. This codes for CASSDRTRADYGYTF. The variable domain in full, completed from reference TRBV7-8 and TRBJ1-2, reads GAGVSQSPRYKVAKRGQDVALRCDPISGHVSLFWYQQALGQGPEFLTYFQNEAQLDKSGLPSDRFFAERPEGSVSTLKIQRTQQEDSAVYLCASSDRTRADYGYTFGSGTRLTVV.

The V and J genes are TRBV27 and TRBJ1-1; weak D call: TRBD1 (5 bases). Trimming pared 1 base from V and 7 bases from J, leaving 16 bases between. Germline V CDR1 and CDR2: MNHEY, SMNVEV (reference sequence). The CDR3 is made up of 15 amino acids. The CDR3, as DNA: TGTGCCAGCAGTTTATACGGGGGAGGAGTCAGTGAAGCTTTCTTT. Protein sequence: CASSLYGGGVSEAFF.

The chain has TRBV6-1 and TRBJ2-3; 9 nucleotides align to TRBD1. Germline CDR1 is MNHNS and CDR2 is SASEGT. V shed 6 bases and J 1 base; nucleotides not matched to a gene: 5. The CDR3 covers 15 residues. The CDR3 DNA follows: TGTGCCAGCAGACCCCGGACAGGGGGCACAGATACGCAGTATTTT. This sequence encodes CASRPRTGGTDTQYF.

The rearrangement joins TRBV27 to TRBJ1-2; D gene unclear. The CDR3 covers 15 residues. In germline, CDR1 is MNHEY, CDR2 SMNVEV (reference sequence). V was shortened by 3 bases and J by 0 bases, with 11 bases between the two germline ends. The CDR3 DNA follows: TGTGCCAGCAGTTTCTCCCGGGTCCCTAACTATGGCTACACCTTC. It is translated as CASSFSRVPNYGYTF.

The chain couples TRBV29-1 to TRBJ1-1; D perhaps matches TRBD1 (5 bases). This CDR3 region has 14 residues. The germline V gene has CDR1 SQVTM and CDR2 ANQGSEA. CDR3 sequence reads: CSGGLGSMNTEAFF. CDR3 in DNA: TGCAGTGGGGGACTTGGCAGTATGAACACTGAAGCTTTCTTT.

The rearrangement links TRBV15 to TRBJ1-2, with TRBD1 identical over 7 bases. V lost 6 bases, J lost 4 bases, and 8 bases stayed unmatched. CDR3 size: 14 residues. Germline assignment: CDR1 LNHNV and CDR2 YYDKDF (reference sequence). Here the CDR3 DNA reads TGTGCCACCAGTTGGGACAGCTCCAGCTATGGCTACACCTTC. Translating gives CATSWDSSSYGYTF. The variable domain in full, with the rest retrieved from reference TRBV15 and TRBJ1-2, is DAMVIQNPRYQVTQFGKPVTLSCSQTLNHNVMYWYQQKSSQAPKLLFHYYDKDFNNEADTPDNFQSRRPNTSFCFLDIRSPGLGDTAMYLCATSWDSSSYGYTFGSGTRLTVV.

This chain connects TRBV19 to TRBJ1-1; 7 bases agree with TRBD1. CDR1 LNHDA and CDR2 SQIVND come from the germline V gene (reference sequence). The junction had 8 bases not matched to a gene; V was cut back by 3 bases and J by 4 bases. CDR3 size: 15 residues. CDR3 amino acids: CASSMGTGVRTEAFF. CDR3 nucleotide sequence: TGTGCCAGTAGTATGGGAACAGGGGTGCGCACTGAAGCTTTCTTT.

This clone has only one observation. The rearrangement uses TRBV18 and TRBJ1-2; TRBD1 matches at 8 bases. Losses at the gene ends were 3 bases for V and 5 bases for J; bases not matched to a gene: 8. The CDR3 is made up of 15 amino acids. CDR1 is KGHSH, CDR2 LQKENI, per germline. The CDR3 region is CASSPTPDRVYGYTF. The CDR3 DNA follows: TGTGCCAGCTCACCTACCCCGGACAGGGTATATGGCTACACCTTC.